What follows are 13 T cell receptor beta chains derived from one specimen sequenced in a study of OX40 agonist ivuxolimab in advanced cancers. TCRdb keeps only in-frame clones here, not all; method: immunoSEQ multiplex PCR. The sample holds around 68,000 clones, about nine tenths seen once. The sequences come from CD4+ or CD8+ T cells sorted from blood, collected in a trial of the OX40 agonist ivuxolimab. The origin of the receptors is an adult with an advanced solid tumor such as melanoma, head and neck, liver or kidney cancer.

This clone was counted once. The chain employs TRBV11-2 and TRBJ1-1, with 9 nucleotides matching TRBD1. The CDR3 extends over 13 amino acids. The germline CDR1 and CDR2 sequences are SGHAT and FQNNGV. The trim removed 6 bases at V and 11 bases at J, leaving 10 bases unmatched. The CDR3: CASSSRDRVSAFF. CDR3 sequence (DNA): TGTGCCAGCAGTTCCCGGGACAGGGTATCTGCTTTCTTT.

This rearrangement joins TRBV28 to TRBJ2-1, with 7 bases identical to TRBD2. Germline V gene lookup returns CDR1 MDHEN and CDR2 SYDVKM. The CDR3 runs to 13 residues. V lost 8 bases, J lost 7 bases, and 8 bases stayed unmatched. The CDR3 DNA reads as TGTGCCAGCGGGCGGGAGAGTAGGAATGAGCAGTTCTTC. Translation: CASGRESRNEQFF.

This clone was counted once. The chain combines TRBV6-5 with TRBJ2-1, with D possibly being TRBD2 (6 bases). The CDR3 extends over 14 amino acids. V shed 5 bases and J shed 6 bases, with 14 bases lying between them. Germline V gives CDR1 MNHEY, CDR2 SVGAGI. The CDR3 DNA follows: TGTGCCAGCAGTCGCACGGGACTGATCAATGAGCAGTTCTTC. This sequence encodes CASSRTGLINEQFF.

This chain joins TRBV5-4 and TRBJ1-1; D perhaps matches TRBD1 (5 bases). The V end was cut by 5 bases, the J end by 4 bases, with 18 bases between. The length of the CDR3 is 15 residues. The germline V gene encodes CDR1 SGHNT and CDR2 YYREEE (reference sequence). For the CDR3, the DNA is TGTGCCAGCAGTTTCGGGGGAGGGGCCGTCACTGAAGCTTTCTTT. Protein sequence: CASSFGGGAVTEAFF.

The genes are TRBV6-1 and TRBJ2-1, with D perhaps matching TRBD1 (5 bases). Germline V gene lookup returns CDR1 MNHNS and CDR2 SASEGT. This CDR3 comprises 12 residues. Trimming cost V 7 bases and J 7 bases, with 11 bases left between them. The CDR3 sequence: CASISGRNEQFF. For the CDR3, the DNA is TGTGCCAGCATTTCAGGGCGTAATGAGCAGTTCTTC.

This clone came up once. J is TRBJ2-1 and V is TRBV18; TRBD2 matches 12 bases. Germline trimming cut 6 bases from V and 3 bases from J; bases unmatched to any gene: 3. Germline loops: CDR1 KGHSH, CDR2 LQKENI. This CDR3 comprises 15 residues. The CDR3 loop is CASSPSGGVYNEQFF. CDR3 DNA sequence: TGTGCCAGCTCCCCTAGCGGGGGGGTCTACAATGAGCAGTTCTTC.

This clone has only one observation. This chain joins TRBV10-3 and TRBJ2-5, with D unresolved. There are 13 residues in the CDR3. Germline CDR1 reads ENHRY; CDR2 reads SYGVKD. Trimming took off 8 bases at V and 1 base at J, with 11 bases between the two ends. The chain's CDR3 is CAIRSSPQETQYF. The CDR3 DNA reads as TGTGCCATCCGATCCAGCCCCCAAGAGACCCAGTACTTC.

This clone has a handful of counts. The chain employs TRBV4-1 and TRBJ2-3; the D is unclear. CDR3 length: 14 residues. The germline V gene encodes CDR1 MGHRA and CDR2 YSYEKL. Trimming took off 4 bases at V and 4 bases at J, with 12 bases between the two ends. CDR3 sequence: CASSPWIRADTQYF. The CDR3 bases are TGCGCCAGCAGCCCCTGGATCCGGGCAGATACGCAGTATTTT.

The chain recombines TRBV9 with TRBJ2-3; the D is unclear. The germline V and J ends were trimmed by 1 base and 0 bases, with 9 bases remaining between them. Germline CDR1 is SGDLS and CDR2 is YYNGEE. There are 15 residues in the CDR3. The CDR3: CASSVSGTSTDTQYF. In nucleotides, the CDR3 is TGTGCCAGCAGCGTATCGGGTACTAGCACAGATACGCAGTATTTT. The full variable domain, rest sourced from reference TRBV9 and TRBJ2-3, is DSGVTQTPKHLITATGQRVTLRCSPRSGDLSVYWYQQSLDQGLQFLIQYYNGEERAKGNILERFSAQQFPDLHSELNLSSLELGDSALYFCASSVSGTSTDTQYFGPGTRLTVL.

This clone has more than one count but fewer than ten. The chain uses TRBV13 and TRBJ1-5; weak D call: TRBD1 (6 bases). The V gene lost 2 bases and the J gene lost 7 bases, with 12 bases spanning the gap. The germline CDR1 and CDR2 sequences are PRHDT and FYEKMQ (reference sequence). This CDR3 contains 14 residues. The CDR3 DNA is TGTGCCAGCAGCTTAACAGGGCCGGGACAGCCCCAGCATTTT. Its protein product is CASSLTGPGQPQHF.

V is TRBV6-1 and J is TRBJ1-1; 7 bases map to TRBD1. With 6 bases clipped from V and 1 base from J, the junction kept 8 bases outside the gene matches. The CDR3 has 15 residues. Per the germline V gene, CDR1 is MNHNS and CDR2 is SASEGT. CDR3 in amino acids: CASRKDRVENTEAFF. In DNA, the CDR3 is TGTGCCAGCAGGAAAGACAGGGTAGAGAACACTGAAGCTTTCTTT.

V and J are TRBV9 and TRBJ1-2; 7 bases are shared with TRBD1. CDR1 is SGDLS, CDR2 YYNGEE, per germline. The CDR3 is 14 residues long. J lost 14 bases, V lost 1 base, and 14 bases had no gene match. CDR3 sequence reads: CASSVTLRGQVHTF. In nucleotides, the CDR3 is TGTGCCAGCAGCGTAACACTCCGCGGACAGGTACATACCTTC.

The V and J genes are TRBV5-1 and TRBJ2-3; perhaps TRBD1 as D (6 bases). Trimming left V 0 bases short and J 4 bases short, with 9 bases between. Germline CDR1 is SGHRS and CDR2 is YFSETQ. The CDR3 consists of 14 residues. The CDR3, as DNA: TGCGCCAGCAGCTTGGGCACAGGGCCAGATACGCAGTATTTT. It yields the protein CASSLGTGPDTQYF.